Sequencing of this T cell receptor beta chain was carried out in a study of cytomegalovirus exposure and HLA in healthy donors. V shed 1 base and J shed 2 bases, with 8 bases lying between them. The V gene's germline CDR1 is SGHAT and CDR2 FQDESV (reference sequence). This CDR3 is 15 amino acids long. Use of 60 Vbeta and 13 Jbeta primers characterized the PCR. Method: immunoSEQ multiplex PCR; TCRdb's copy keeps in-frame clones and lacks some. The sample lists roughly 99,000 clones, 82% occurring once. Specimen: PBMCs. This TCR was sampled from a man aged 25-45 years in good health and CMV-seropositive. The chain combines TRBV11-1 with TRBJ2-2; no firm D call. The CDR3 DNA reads TGTGCCAGCAGCTTAGTCCAGACTAACACCGGGGAGCTGTTTTTT. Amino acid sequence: CASSLVQTNTGELFF.